This entry lists 5 T cell receptor beta chains sequenced from one sample in a study of Ad26.COV2.S vaccination and SARS-CoV-2 variants. TCRdb's table, derived via immunoSEQ multiplex PCR, lists solely in-frame clones and lacks some. The sample consists of 200,000 to 250,000 clones, roughly 90% of them appearing once. Treatment noted: some 20 received Ad26.COV2.S at low or high dose, single or two shots; five or six received placebo; per-sample allocation not given. Collection of samples fell on day 63 after the first vaccine or placebo injection. This sample comprised peripheral blood, obtained in a trial of Ad26.COV2.S vaccine versus placebo. Source of these receptors: a person between 18 and 65 years old who received the Ad26.COV2.S COVID-19 vaccine or a placebo.

The rearrangement links TRBV7-2 to TRBJ1-2; 8 bases are shared with TRBD1. The CDR3 extends over 13 amino acids. With 11 bases clipped from V and 4 bases from J, the junction kept 9 bases outside the gene matches. The germline V gene has CDR1 SGHTA and CDR2 FQGNSA. The CDR3 DNA is TGTGCCGTGGGCGCAGGGGGCGTCTATGGCTACACCTTC. It encodes CAVGAGGVYGYTF.

The chain links TRBV7-3 to TRBJ2-2; D unresolved. V was pared by 0 bases and J by 6 bases, with 8 bases between. The CDR3 has 14 amino acids. The germline CDR1 and CDR2 sequences are SGHTA and FQGTGA. CDR3 sequence: CASSLTGPPGELFF. CDR3 nucleotide sequence: TGTGCCAGCAGCTTAACCGGACCTCCCGGGGAGCTGTTTTTT.

The rearrangement joins TRBV5-1 to TRBJ2-3; D is perhaps TRBD1 (6 bases). The germline V gene has CDR1 SGHRS and CDR2 YFSETQ. The CDR3 contains 14 residues. V lost 4 bases and J 2 bases, leaving 11 bases between the germline ends. The CDR3 loop is CASSPGTITDTQYF. The CDR3 nucleotides are TGCGCCAGCAGCCCCGGGACAATCACAGATACGCAGTATTTT.

The CDR3 spells CASSLRQGPSEQYF. The CDR3 DNA reads TGCGCCAGCAGCCTACGACAGGGGCCGAGCGAGCAGTACTTC. V and J are TRBV5-1 and TRBJ2-7, with 8 positions matching TRBD1. V was clipped by 4 bases and J by 6 bases; unmatched bases: 9. CDR1 is SGHRS and CDR2 is YFSETQ in the germline V gene. CDR3 size: 14 residues.

The rearrangement links TRBV24-1 to TRBJ2-7; 14 bases align to TRBD2. J was trimmed by 4 bases and V by 4 bases; bases with no gene match: 5. The CDR3 is 16 residues long. Germline lookup yields CDR1 KGHDR and CDR2 SFDVKD. The DNA of the CDR3 is TGTGCCACCAGTGACTCCCGGACTAGCGGGAGGTACGAGCAGTACTTC. As protein: CATSDSRTSGRYEQYF.